These 2 T cell receptor beta chains share one sample of origin, sequenced in a study of OX40 agonist ivuxolimab in advanced cancers. Data came from immunoSEQ multiplex PCR; TCRdb stores just in-frame clones and leaves some out. Found here are under 70,000 clones, roughly 81% of them singletons; the top ten hold over 2%. Sequences were derived from CD4+ or CD8+ T cells sorted from blood, sampled in a trial of the OX40 agonist ivuxolimab. Receptors originate from an adult with an advanced solid tumor such as melanoma, head and neck, liver or kidney cancer.

This sequence joins TRBV5-1 and TRBJ2-5; unclear D gene. CDR1 and CDR2 from the germline V gene are SGHRS and YFSETQ. The length of the CDR3 is 13 residues. V was trimmed by 3 bases and J by 0 bases, leaving 6 bases between them. The CDR3 loop is CASSSTYQETQYF. The CDR3 DNA sequence: TGCGCCAGCAGCTCAACCTACCAAGAGACCCAGTACTTC.

V and J are TRBV30 and TRBJ1-5; possibly TRBD1 for D (5 bases). The germline V gene has CDR1 GTSNPN and CDR2 SVGIG (reference sequence). V was cut by 3 bases and J by 5 bases, with 8 bases left in between. The CDR3 totals 12 residues. For the CDR3, the DNA is TGTGCCTGGAGCAGGGATTATCAGCCCCAGCATTTT. Encoded protein: CAWSRDYQPQHF.